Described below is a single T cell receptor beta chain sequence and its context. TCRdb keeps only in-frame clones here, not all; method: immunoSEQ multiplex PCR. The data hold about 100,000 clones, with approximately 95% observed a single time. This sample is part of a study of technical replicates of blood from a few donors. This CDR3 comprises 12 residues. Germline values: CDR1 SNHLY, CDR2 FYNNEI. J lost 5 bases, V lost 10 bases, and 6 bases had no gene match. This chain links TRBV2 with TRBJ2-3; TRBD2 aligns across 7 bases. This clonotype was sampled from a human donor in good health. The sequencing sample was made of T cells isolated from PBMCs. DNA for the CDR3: TGTGCCATCTCACGGGGGGTAGATACGCAGTATTTT. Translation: CAISRGVDTQYF.